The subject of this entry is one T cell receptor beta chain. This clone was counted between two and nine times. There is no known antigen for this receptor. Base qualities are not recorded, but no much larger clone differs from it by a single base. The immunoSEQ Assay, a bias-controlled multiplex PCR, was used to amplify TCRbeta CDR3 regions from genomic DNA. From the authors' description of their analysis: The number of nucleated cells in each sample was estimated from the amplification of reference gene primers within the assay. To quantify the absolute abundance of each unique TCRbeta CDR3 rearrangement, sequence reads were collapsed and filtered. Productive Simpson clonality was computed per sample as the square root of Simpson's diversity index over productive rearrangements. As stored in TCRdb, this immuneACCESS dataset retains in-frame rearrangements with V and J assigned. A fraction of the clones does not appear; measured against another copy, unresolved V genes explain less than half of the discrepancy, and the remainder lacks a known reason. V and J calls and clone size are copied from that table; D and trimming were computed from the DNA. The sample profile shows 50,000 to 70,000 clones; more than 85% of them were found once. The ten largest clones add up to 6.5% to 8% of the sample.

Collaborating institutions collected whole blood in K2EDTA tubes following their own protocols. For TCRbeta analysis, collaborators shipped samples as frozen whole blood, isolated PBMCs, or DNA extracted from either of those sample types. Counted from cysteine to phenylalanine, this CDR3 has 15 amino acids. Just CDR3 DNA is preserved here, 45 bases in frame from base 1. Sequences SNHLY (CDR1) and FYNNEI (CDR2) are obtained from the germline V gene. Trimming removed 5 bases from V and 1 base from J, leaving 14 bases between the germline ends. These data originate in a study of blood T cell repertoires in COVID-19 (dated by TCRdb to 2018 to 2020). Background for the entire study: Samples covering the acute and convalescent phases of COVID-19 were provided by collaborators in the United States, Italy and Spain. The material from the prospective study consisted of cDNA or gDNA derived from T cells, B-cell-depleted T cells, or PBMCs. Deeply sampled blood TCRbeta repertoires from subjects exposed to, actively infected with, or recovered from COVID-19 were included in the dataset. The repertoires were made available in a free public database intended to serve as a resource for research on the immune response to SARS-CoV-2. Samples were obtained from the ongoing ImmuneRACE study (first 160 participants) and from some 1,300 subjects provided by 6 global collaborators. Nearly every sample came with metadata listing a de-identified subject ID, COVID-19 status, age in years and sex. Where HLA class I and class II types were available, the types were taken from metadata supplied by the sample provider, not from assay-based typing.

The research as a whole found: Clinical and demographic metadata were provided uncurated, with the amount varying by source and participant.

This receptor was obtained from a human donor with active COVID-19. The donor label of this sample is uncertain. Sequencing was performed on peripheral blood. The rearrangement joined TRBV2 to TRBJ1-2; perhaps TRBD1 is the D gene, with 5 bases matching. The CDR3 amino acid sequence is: CASSPRTGGNYGYTF. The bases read TGTGCCAGCAGTCCCCGGACGGGGGGTAACTATGGCTACACCTTC.